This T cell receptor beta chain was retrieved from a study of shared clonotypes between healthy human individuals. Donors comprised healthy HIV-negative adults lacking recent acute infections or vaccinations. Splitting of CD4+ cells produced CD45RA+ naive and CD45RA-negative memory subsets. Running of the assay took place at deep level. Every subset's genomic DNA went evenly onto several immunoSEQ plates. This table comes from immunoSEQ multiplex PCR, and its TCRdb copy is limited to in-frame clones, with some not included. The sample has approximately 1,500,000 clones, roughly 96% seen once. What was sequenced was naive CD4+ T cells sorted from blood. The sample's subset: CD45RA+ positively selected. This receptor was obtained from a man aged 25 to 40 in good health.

The CDR3 reads CASRMDRANYGYTF. The DNA of the CDR3 is TGTGCCAGCAGGATGGACAGGGCTAACTATGGCTACACCTTC. The rearrangement links TRBV6-1 to TRBJ1-2, with 8 bases lining up with TRBD1. The CDR3 loop spans 14 amino acids. The trim removed 6 bases at V and 0 bases at J, leaving 3 bases unmatched. CDR1 is MNHNS, CDR2 SASEGT, per germline.